The present TCR beta chain was sequenced within a study of T cells in Graves' hyperthyroidism and ophthalmopathy. Amplified TCR beta CDR3 regions derived from RNA transcripts. The study used the HTBI primer set for a first-round RT-PCR of the TCR CDR3. TCRdb analysed the multiplex PCR reads with MiXCR anew, one entry per CDR3 protein. The repertoire holds 340,000 or so distinct CDR3 sequences, with over 20% as singletons. This clonotype was seen a few times. A much larger clone differs from this one at a single base, so this may be a read error. The CDR3 has 14 amino acids. CDR1 is SNHLY, CDR2 FYNNEI, per germline. The germline V and J ends were trimmed by 5 bases and 5 bases, with 10 bases remaining between them.

This chain joins TRBV2 and TRBJ1-6, with TRBD1 as a possible D gene (5 bases). The sequenced sample was blood. This sequence originates from a woman aged 45 to 65 with Graves' hyperthyroidism. The CDR3 nucleotides read TGTGCCAGCAGTCTCCAGGGAAATAATTCACCCCTCCACTTT. Translated, it gives CASSLQGNNSPLHF. Complete variable domain (other parts from reference TRBV2 and TRBJ1-6): EPEVTQTPSHQVTQMGQEVILRCVPISNHLYFYWYRQILGQKVEFLVSFYNNEISEKSEIFDDQFSVERPDGSNFTLKIRSTKLEDSAMYFCASSLQGNNSPLHFGNGTRLTVT.